This record looks at one T cell receptor beta chain sequence and its context. The data originate from a study of blood T cell repertoires in COVID-19. Overall study context: The samples span acute and convalescent COVID-19 from the United States, Italy and Spain. T cells, B-cell-depleted T cells, or PBMCs provided the cDNA or gDNA that served as material.

Under the authors' procedure: Estimation of nucleated cell counts relied on the amplification of reference gene primers. Method: immunoSEQ multiplex PCR; TCRdb's copy keeps in-frame clones and lacks some. The D gene and trimming were derived from the DNA, and the V and J assignments and clone size from that table. The sample shows 55,000 to 80,000 clones, roughly 76% of them seen only once. This CDR3 contains 15 residues. Germline-derived CDR1 and CDR2 are LGHDT and YNNKEL (reference sequence). J was trimmed by 4 bases and V by 1 base; bases with no gene match: 3. The chain has TRBV3-1 (or the pseudogene TRBV3-2) and TRBJ2-1; 8 bases match TRBD2. The sequencing sample was made of peripheral blood. The receptor comes from a human donor in a cohort sampled during active COVID-19. Here the CDR3 reads CASSQALAAYNEQFF. CDR3 DNA sequence: TGTGCCAGCAGCCAAGCACTAGCGGCTTACAATGAGCAGTTCTTC.